The 23 T cell receptor beta chains presented below share a single source sample, sequenced in a study of T cell responses to AZD1222 COVID-19 vaccine. Sequencing was performed with immunoSEQ multiplex PCR; in TCRdb, only in-frame clones are kept and a portion is missing. Of about 170,000 clones detected, around nine tenths appear once; the ten largest clones hold 1.6%. The sample was peripheral blood, taken on day 0 of AZD1222 vaccination. These receptors were obtained from an adult in good health.

The chain joins TRBV9 to TRBJ1-2; D possibly corresponds to TRBD1 (5 bases). Trimming removed 1 base at V and 8 bases at J, with 12 bases between. The CDR3 has 13 amino acids. The V gene's germline CDR1 is SGDLS and CDR2 YYNGEE. CDR3 loop: CASSVTGDSGYTF. The CDR3 nucleotides are TGTGCCAGCAGCGTAACGGGGGATTCGGGCTACACCTTC.

In this sample, this clone turned up a few times. The chain recombines TRBV5-1 with TRBJ2-3; 9 bases are shared with TRBD1. CDR1 and CDR2 from the germline V gene are SGHRS and YFSETQ. The CDR3 is 15 residues long. With 5 bases clipped from V and 1 base from J, the junction kept 5 bases outside the gene matches. The CDR3 DNA reads as TGCGCCAGCAGATATCGGGACAGGGGCACAGATACGCAGTATTTT. Encoded protein: CASRYRDRGTDTQYF.

This sequence joins TRBV19 and TRBJ1-5; 8 bases are shared with TRBD1. The CDR3 is made up of 16 amino acids. V lost 5 bases, J lost 1 base, and 7 bases stayed unmatched. Germline V lookup: CDR1 LNHDA, CDR2 SQIVND (reference sequence). CDR3 amino acids: CASSPGQGRSNQPQHF. The CDR3 region has the DNA TGTGCCAGTAGTCCTGGACAGGGTCGGAGCAATCAGCCCCAGCATTTT. Filled out from reference TRBV19 and TRBJ1-5, the complete variable domain reads DGGITQSPKYLFRKEGQNVTLSCEQNLNHDAMYWYRQDPGQGLRLIYYSQIVNDFQKGDIAEGYSVSREKKESFPLTVTSAQKNPTAFYLCASSPGQGRSNQPQHFGDGTRLSIL.

For the CDR3, the DNA is TGTGCCAGCAGCCCTGGGGGCAGGGGGAATCAGCCCCAGCATTTT. Protein product: CASSPGGRGNQPQHF. J is TRBJ1-5 and V is TRBV7-6; TRBD1 matches 7 bases. After removal of 5 bases from V and 4 bases from J, the junction contained 8 bases not matched to a gene. The V gene's germline CDR1 is SGHVS and CDR2 FNYEAQ. This CDR3 spans 15 amino acids. The variable domain in full, completed from reference TRBV7-6 and TRBJ1-5, reads GAGVSQSPRYKVTKRGQDVALRCDPISGHVSLYWYRQALGQGPEFLTYFNYEAQQDKSGLPNDRFSAERPEGSISTLTIQRTEQRDSAMYRCASSPGGRGNQPQHFGDGTRLSIL.

The chain links TRBV12-5 to TRBJ2-3; TRBD2 agrees at 8 bases. The CDR3 contains 15 residues. V lost 6 bases to trimming and J lost 3 bases; unmatched junction nucleotides: 8. CDR1 is LGHNT, CDR2 FRNRAP, per germline. CDR3 DNA sequence: TGTGCTAGTGGCCCGCCCGGGGGGGCAACAGATACGCAGTATTTT. Translation: CASGPPGGATDTQYF.

On this clone: The sample carries other DNA sequences with the same CDR3. The chain recombines TRBV18 with TRBJ2-5; 7 nucleotides match TRBD2. This CDR3 region has 13 residues. Germline V gene sequence: CDR1 KGHSH, CDR2 LQKENI. The V and J ends lost 4 bases and 2 bases, in that order; junction bases with no gene match: 1. This CDR3 reads CASSLGLQETQYF. The CDR3, as DNA: TGTGCCAGCTCACTGGGACTACAAGAGACCCAGTACTTC.

This rearrangement joins TRBV3-1 (or the pseudogene TRBV3-2) to TRBJ1-4; D gene ambiguous. Between the trimmed V and J ends, which lost 1 base and 0 bases, there was a span of 0 bases. CDR1 and CDR2 from the germline V gene are LGHDT and YNNKEL (reference sequence). This CDR3 spans 13 amino acids. In nucleotides, the CDR3 is TGTGCCAGCAGCCAAGCAACTAATGAAAAACTGTTTTTT. Residues: CASSQATNEKLFF.

The chain joins TRBV12-5 to TRBJ2-7; D call uncertain. The CDR3 runs 13 residues. The germline CDR1 and CDR2 sequences are LGHNT and FRNRAP. The V and J ends lost 8 bases and 2 bases respectively, with 13 bases between them. For the CDR3, the DNA is TGTGCTAGTAGTGTGGCAGTCCCCTACGAGCAGTACTTC. Translating gives CASSVAVPYEQYF.

Only a few counts were recorded for this clone. The chain employs TRBV2 and TRBJ1-2; TRBD1 aligns across 7 bases. After removal of 5 bases from V and 3 bases from J, the junction contained 6 bases not matched to a gene. The CDR3 length is 14 residues. Germline V lookup: CDR1 SNHLY, CDR2 FYNNEI. CDR3 sequence: CASSQRQGYYGYTF. In nucleotides, the CDR3 is TGTGCCAGCAGTCAACGACAGGGCTACTATGGCTACACCTTC.

The genes are TRBV12-5 and TRBJ2-7; tentatively, D is TRBD1 or TRBD2 (5 bases each). V lost 6 bases to trimming and J lost 2 bases, with 20 bases between them. CDR1 LGHNT and CDR2 FRNRAP come from the germline V gene. The CDR3 sequence is 16 residues long. The CDR3 here is CASGLGTGTSPYEQYF. CDR3 coding DNA: TGTGCTAGTGGCCTTGGCACGGGGACCTCTCCCTACGAGCAGTACTTC.

The chain recombines TRBV7-2 with TRBJ2-3; 7 bases map to TRBD2. The junction had 3 bases not matched to a gene; V was cut back by 2 bases and J by 1 base. The germline V gene encodes CDR1 SGHTA and CDR2 FQGNSA. The CDR3 is made up of 15 amino acids. As DNA, the CDR3 is TGTGCCAGCAGCTTACGTGGGGGGGGCACAGATACGCAGTATTTT. Translating gives CASSLRGGGTDTQYF.

The chain has TRBV5-8 and TRBJ1-5; D remains ambiguous. V dropped 3 bases and J dropped 4 bases, with 11 bases sitting between them. The germline CDR1 and CDR2 sequences are SGHTS and YDEGEE. The CDR3 consists of 14 residues. Written as DNA, the CDR3 is TGTGCCAGCAGCTCGGAGACATATAATCAGCCCCAGCATTTT. It is translated as CASSSETYNQPQHF.

The V gene is TRBV11-2, the J gene TRBJ1-1; 7 nucleotides agree with TRBD1. V lost 4 bases and J lost 1; bases outside the gene matches: 6. Looked up from germline, CDR1 is SGHAT and CDR2 is FQNNGV. The CDR3 is 15 amino acids. This CDR3 is CASSSATGTNTEAFF. CDR3 DNA: TGTGCCAGCAGCTCCGCGACAGGGACGAACACTGAAGCTTTCTTT.

The rearrangement links TRBV18 to TRBJ1-6; 7 bases align to TRBD1. This CDR3 spans 15 amino acids. Germline V gene data show CDR1 as KGHSH and CDR2 as LQKENI. The ends lost 2 bases at V and 6 bases at J; junction bases unmatched: 4. The CDR3 sequence: CASSPADRSNSPLHF. As DNA, the CDR3 is TGTGCCAGCTCACCAGCGGACAGGAGTAATTCACCCCTCCACTTT.

The genes are TRBV10-1 and TRBJ2-3; perhaps TRBD1 as D (6 bases). From germline, CDR1 is WNHNN and CDR2 SYGVQD (reference sequence). The CDR3 loop spans 15 amino acids. V was shortened by 0 bases and J by 5 bases, with 12 bases between the two germline ends. This CDR3 is CASSESGAGGDTQYF. The CDR3, as DNA: TGCGCCAGCAGTGAGTCGGGGGCAGGAGGAGATACGCAGTATTTT.

The chain couples TRBV6-5 to TRBJ1-6; TRBD1 aligns across 7 bases. Per germline, CDR1 MNHEY and CDR2 SVGAGI. After removal of 10 bases from V and 8 bases from J, the junction contained 8 bases not matched to a gene. The CDR3 spans 13 residues. The CDR3 region is CATSTGEDSPLHF. The CDR3 DNA follows: TGTGCCACTAGTACAGGGGAGGATTCACCCCTCCACTTT.

The chain links TRBV5-1 to TRBJ2-5; D is unresolved. V was shortened by 2 bases and J by 1 base, with 15 bases between the two germline ends. Germline CDR1 reads SGHRS; CDR2 reads YFSETQ. CDR3 length equals 16 residues. The CDR3 nucleotides read TGCGCCAGCAGCTTTTTAGGCCATAACCTCCAAGAGACCCAGTACTTC. This encodes CASSFLGHNLQETQYF.

This clone was seen only once. The rearrangement uses TRBV4-1 and TRBJ1-3; 7 nucleotides agree with TRBD1. The germline V gene encodes CDR1 MGHRA and CDR2 YSYEKL. This CDR3 is built from 15 residues. The V segment lost 4 bases and the J segment 0 bases; nucleotides outside the gene matches: 3. The CDR3 here is CASSPTGVSGNTIYF. The CDR3 coding sequence is TGCGCCAGCAGCCCAACAGGGGTCTCTGGAAACACCATATATTTT.

The gene calls are TRBV5-1 and TRBJ2-1; no firm D call. CDR3 length: 14 amino acids. Trimming shortened V by 1 base and J by 8 bases, and 13 bases separated the two germline ends. CDR1 and CDR2 (germline): SGHRS, YFSETQ. CDR3 in DNA: TGCGCCAGCAGCTTGCCCAAAAGTTACGATGAGCAGTTCTTC. As protein: CASSLPKSYDEQFF.

The chain carries TRBV6-5 and TRBJ1-1, with D hard to call. V was pared by 8 bases and J by 6 bases, with 16 bases between. The CDR3 totals 13 residues. Germline values: CDR1 MNHEY, CDR2 SVGAGI. CDR3 region: CASRLNPVAEAFF. The CDR3 DNA is TGTGCCAGCCGACTGAACCCGGTCGCTGAAGCTTTCTTT.

CDR3 sequence (DNA): TGTGCCAGCAGCCCCAACCTTGGTTCACCCCTCCACTTT. Residues: CASSPNLGSPLHF. The chain uses TRBV7-3 and TRBJ1-6; no definite D call. The CDR3 is made up of 13 amino acids. Trimming pared 5 bases from V and 9 bases from J, leaving 11 bases between. CDR1 and CDR2 from the germline V gene are SGHTA and FQGTGA.

The gene calls are TRBV18 and TRBJ1-4; no definite D call. The CDR3 spans 11 residues. Germline V gene data show CDR1 as KGHSH and CDR2 as LQKENI. Trimming pared 8 bases from V and 6 bases from J, leaving 7 bases between. The CDR3 sequence: CASNGHEKLFF. CDR3 DNA: TGTGCCAGCAACGGCCATGAAAAACTGTTTTTT.

This clone was detected only once. The chain links TRBV19 to TRBJ1-2; possible D gene TRBD1, 5 bases. Trimming pared 5 bases from V and 8 bases from J, leaving 24 bases between. The CDR3 contains 16 residues. Looked up from germline, CDR1 is LNHDA and CDR2 is SQIVND (reference sequence). CDR3 sequence: CASSPYPRDSKRGYTF. The CDR3 DNA is TGTGCCAGTAGTCCATACCCCCGGGACTCTAAGCGGGGCTACACCTTC.